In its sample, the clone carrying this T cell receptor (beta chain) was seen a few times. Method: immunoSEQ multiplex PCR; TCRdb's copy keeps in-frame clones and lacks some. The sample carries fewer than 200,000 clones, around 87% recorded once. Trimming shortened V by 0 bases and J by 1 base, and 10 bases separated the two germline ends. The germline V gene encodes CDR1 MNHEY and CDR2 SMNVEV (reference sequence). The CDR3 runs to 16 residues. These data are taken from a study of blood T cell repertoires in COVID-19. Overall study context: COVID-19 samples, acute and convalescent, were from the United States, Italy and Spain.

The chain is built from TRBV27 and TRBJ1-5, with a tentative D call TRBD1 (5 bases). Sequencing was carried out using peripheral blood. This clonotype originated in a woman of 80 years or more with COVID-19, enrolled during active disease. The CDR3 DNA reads TGTGCCAGCAGTTTATCAGGCAGGGTAAGCAATCAGCCCCAGCATTTT. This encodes CASSLSGRVSNQPQHF.